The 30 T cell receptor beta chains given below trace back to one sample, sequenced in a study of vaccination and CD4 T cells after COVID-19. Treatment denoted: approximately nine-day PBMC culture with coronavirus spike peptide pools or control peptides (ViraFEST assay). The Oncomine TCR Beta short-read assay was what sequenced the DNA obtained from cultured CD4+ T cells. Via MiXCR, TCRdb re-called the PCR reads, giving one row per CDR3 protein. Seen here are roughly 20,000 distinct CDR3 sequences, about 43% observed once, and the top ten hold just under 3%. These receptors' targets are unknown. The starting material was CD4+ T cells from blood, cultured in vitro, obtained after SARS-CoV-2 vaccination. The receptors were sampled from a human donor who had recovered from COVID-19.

The CDR3 DNA reads as TGCAGTGCCCCCCCGGGAAGCGGGGGTTCCTACGAGCAGTACTTC. As protein: CSAPPGSGGSYEQYF. This sequence joins TRBV20-1 and TRBJ2-7; 8 bases agree with TRBD2. The V gene's germline CDR1 is DFQATT and CDR2 SNEGSKA (reference sequence). The junction had 11 bases not matched to a gene; V was cut back by 6 bases and J by 1 base. The CDR3 sequence is 15 residues long.

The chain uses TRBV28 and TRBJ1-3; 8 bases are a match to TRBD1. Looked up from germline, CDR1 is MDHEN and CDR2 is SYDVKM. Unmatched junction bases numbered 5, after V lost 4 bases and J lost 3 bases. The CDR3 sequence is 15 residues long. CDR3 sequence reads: CASSSAGGFGNTIYF. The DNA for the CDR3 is TGTGCCAGCAGTTCCGCAGGGGGCTTTGGAAACACCATATATTTT.

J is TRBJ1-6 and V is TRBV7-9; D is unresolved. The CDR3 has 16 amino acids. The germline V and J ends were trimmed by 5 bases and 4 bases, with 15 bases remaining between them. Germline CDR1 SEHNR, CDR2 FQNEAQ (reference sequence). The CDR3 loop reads CASSPEWGNYNSPLHF. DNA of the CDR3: TGTGCCAGCAGCCCGGAATGGGGTAATTATAATTCACCCCTCCACTTT. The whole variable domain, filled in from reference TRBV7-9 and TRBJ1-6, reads DTGVSQNPRHKITKRGQNVTFRCDPISEHNRLYWYRQTLGQGPEFLTYFQNEAQLEKSRLLSDRFSAERPKGSFSTLEIQRTEQGDSAMYLCASSPEWGNYNSPLHFGNGTRLTVT.

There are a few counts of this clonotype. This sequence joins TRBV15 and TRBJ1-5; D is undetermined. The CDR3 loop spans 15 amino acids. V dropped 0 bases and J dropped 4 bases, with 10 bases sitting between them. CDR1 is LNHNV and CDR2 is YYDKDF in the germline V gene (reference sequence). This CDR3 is CATSRDADRNQPQHF. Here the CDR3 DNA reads TGTGCCACCAGCAGAGATGCGGACCGTAATCAGCCCCAGCATTTT.

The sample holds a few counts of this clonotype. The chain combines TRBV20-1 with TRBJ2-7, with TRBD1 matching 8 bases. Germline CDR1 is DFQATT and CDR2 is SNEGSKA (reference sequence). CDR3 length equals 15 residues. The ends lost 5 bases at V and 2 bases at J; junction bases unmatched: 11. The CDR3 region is CSAPLGQGRAYEQYF. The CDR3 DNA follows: TGCAGTGCTCCTCTAGGACAGGGCCGAGCCTACGAGCAGTACTTC.

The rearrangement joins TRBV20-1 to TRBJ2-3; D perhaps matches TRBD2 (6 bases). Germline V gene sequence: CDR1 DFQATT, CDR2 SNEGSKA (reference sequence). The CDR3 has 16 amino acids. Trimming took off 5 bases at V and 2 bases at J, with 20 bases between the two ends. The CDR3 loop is CSAPASSGVSTDTQYF. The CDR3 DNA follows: TGCAGTGCTCCCGCCTCATCGGGAGTATCCACAGATACGCAGTATTTT.

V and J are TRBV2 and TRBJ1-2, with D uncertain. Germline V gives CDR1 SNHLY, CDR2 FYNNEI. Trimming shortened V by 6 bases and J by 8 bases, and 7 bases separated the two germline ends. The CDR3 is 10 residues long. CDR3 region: CASSPRGYTF. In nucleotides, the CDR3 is TGTGCCAGCAGCCCGCGAGGCTACACCTTC.

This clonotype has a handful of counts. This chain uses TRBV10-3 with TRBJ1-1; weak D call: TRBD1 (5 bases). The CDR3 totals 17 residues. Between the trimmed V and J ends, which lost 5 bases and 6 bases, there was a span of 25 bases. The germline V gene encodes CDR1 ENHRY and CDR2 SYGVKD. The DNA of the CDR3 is TGTGCCATCAGTCCGTCGGGGCCAGCGACGATACGCGCTGAAGCTTTCTTT. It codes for CAISPSGPATIRAEAFF.

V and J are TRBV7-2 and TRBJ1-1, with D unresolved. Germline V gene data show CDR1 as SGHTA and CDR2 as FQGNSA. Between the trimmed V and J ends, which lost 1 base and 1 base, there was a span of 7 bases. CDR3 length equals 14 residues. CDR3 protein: CASSLGSGNTEAFF. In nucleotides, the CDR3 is TGTGCCAGCAGCTTAGGGTCGGGGAACACTGAAGCTTTCTTT.

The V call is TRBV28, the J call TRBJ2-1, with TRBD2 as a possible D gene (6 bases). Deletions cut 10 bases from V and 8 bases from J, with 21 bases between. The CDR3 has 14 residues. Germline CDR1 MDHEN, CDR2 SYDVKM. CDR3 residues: CATRRGNPGHEQFF. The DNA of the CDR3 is TGTGCCACCCGGCGGGGAAACCCAGGCCATGAGCAGTTCTTC. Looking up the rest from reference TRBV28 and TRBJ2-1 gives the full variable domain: DVKVTQSSRYLVKRTGEKVFLECVQDMDHENMFWYRQDPGLGLRLIYFSYDVKMKEKGDIPEGYSVSREKKERFSLILESASTNQTSMYLCATRRGNPGHEQFFGPGTRLTVL.

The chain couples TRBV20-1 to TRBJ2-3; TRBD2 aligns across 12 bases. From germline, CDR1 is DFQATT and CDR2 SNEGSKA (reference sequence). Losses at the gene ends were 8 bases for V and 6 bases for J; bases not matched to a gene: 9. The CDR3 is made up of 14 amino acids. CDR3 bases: TGCAGTACCCCGCTGGGACTAGCGGGTGATACGCAGTATTTT. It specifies CSTPLGLAGDTQYF.

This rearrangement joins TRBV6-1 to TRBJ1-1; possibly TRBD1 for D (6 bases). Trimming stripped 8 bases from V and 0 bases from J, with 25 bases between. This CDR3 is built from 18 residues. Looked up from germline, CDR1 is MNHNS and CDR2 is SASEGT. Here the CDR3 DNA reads TGTGCCAGCTTTACGCTCCGTCCGGGACACCGGATGAACACTGAAGCTTTCTTT. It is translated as CASFTLRPGHRMNTEAFF.

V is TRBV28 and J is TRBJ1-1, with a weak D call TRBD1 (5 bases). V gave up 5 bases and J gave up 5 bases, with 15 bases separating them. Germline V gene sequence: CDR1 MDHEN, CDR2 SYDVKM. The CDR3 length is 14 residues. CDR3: CASSSSGRDTEAFF. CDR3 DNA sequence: TGTGCCAGCAGTAGTTCAGGGAGGGATACTGAAGCTTTCTTT.

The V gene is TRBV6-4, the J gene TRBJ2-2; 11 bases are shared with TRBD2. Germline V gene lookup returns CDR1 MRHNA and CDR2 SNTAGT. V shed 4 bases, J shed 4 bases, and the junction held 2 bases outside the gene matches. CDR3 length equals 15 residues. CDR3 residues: CASSVGTSGTGELFF. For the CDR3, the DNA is TGTGCCAGCAGTGTTGGGACTAGCGGCACCGGGGAGCTGTTTTTT.

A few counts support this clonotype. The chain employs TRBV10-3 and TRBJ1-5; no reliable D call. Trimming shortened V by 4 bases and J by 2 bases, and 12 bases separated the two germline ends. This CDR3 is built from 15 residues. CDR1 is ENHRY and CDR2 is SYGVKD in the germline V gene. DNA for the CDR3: TGTGCCATCAGTGGGGGAGTCGGGGGCAATCAGCCCCAGCATTTT. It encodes CAISGGVGGNQPQHF.

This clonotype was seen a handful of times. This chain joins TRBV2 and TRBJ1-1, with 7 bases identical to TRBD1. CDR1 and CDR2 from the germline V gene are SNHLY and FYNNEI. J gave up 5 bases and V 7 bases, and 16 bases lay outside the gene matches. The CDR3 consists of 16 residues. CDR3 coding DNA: TGTGCCAGCAACCCGGAAGGCGGGGCAGGGGGGACTGAAGCTTTCTTT. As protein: CASNPEGGAGGTEAFF.

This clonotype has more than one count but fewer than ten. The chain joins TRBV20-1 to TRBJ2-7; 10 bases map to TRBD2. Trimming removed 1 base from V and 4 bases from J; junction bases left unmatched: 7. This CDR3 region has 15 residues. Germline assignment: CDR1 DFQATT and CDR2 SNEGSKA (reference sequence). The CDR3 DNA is TGCAGTGCTAGAGCCACTAGCGGGAATACTTACGAGCAGTACTTC. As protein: CSARATSGNTYEQYF.

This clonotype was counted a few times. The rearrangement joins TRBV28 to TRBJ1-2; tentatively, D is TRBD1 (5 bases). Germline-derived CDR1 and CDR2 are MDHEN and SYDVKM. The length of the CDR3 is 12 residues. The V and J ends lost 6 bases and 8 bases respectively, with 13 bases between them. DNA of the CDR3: TGTGCCAGCAGCTCCCCCCGGGGGGGCTACACCTTC. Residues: CASSSPRGGYTF.

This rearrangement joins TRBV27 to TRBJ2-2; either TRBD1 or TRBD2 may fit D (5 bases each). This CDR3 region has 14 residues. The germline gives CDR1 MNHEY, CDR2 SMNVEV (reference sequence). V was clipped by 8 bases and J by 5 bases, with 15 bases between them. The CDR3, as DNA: TGTGCCAGCGGCCGGGACCAAGTTACCGGGGAGCTGTTTTTT. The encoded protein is CASGRDQVTGELFF.

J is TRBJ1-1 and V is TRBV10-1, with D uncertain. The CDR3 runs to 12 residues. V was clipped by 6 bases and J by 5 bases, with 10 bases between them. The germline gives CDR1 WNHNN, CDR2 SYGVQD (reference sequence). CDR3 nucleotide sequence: TGCGCCAGCAGGCTTCGGGGAACTGAAGCTTTCTTT. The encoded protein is CASRLRGTEAFF.

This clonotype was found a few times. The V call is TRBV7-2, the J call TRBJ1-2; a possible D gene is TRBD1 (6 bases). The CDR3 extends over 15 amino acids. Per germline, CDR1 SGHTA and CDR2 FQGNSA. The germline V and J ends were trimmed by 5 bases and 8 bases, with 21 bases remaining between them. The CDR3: CASSLTQGTLGGYTF. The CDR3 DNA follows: TGTGCCAGCAGCCTAACTCAGGGGACGCTCGGGGGCTACACCTTC. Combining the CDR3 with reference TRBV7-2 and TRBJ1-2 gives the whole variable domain GAGVSQSPSNKVTEKGKDVELRCDPISGHTALYWYRQSLGQGLEFLIYFQGNSAPDKSGLPSDRFSAERTGGSVSTLTIQRTQQEDSAVYLCASSLTQGTLGGYTFGSGTRLTVV.

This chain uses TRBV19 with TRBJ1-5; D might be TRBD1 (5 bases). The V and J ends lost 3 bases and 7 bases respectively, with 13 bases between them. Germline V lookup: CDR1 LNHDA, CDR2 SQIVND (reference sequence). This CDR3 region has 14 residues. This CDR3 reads CASSIVGERQPQHF. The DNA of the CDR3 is TGTGCCAGTAGTATTGTAGGGGAGCGACAGCCCCAGCATTTT.

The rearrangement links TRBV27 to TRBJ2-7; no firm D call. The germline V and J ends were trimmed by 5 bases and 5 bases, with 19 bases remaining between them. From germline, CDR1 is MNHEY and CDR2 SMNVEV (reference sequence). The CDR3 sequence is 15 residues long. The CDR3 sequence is CASSPLEGIGDEQYF. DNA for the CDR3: TGTGCCAGCAGTCCCCTCGAAGGGATCGGTGACGAGCAGTACTTC.

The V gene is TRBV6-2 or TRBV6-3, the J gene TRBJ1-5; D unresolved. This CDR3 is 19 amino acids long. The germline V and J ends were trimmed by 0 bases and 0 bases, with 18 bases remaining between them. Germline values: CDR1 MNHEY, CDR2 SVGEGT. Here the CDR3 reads CASSYSKMEGITSNQPQHF. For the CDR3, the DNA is TGTGCCAGCAGTTACTCAAAGATGGAGGGAATAACTAGCAATCAGCCCCAGCATTTT.

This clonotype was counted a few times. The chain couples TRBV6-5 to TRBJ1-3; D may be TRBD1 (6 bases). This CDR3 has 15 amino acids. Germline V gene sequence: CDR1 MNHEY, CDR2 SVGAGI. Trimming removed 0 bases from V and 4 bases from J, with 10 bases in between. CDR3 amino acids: CASSYSEGGGNTIYF. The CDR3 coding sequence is TGTGCCAGCAGTTACTCCGAGGGGGGGGGAAACACCATATATTTT.

The CDR3 region has the DNA TGTGCCAGTAGTCGGACAGGCCCCTCCTACGAGCAGTACTTC. Amino acids: CASSRTGPSYEQYF. The chain couples TRBV19 to TRBJ2-7; 7 bases align to TRBD1. The CDR3 is made up of 14 amino acids. Germline V gene sequence: CDR1 LNHDA, CDR2 SQIVND (reference sequence). V was pared by 5 bases and J by 0 bases, with 4 bases of the junction left unmatched. The variable domain in full, with the rest retrieved from reference TRBV19 and TRBJ2-7, is DGGITQSPKYLFRKEGQNVTLSCEQNLNHDAMYWYRQDPGQGLRLIYYSQIVNDFQKGDIAEGYSVSREKKESFPLTVTSAQKNPTAFYLCASSRTGPSYEQYFGPGTRLTVT.

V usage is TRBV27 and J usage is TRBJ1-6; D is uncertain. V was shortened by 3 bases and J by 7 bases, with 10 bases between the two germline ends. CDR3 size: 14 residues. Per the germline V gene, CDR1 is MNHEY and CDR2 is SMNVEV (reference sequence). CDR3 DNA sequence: TGTGCCAGCAGTTTTGCCAGAGCGAATTCACCCCTCCACTTT. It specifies CASSFARANSPLHF.

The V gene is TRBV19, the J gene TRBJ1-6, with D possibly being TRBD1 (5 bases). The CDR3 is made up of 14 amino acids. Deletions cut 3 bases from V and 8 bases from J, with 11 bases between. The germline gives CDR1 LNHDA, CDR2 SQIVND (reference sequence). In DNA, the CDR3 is TGTGCCAGTAGTATCCGGGACGGTGATTCACCCCTCCACTTT. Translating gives CASSIRDGDSPLHF. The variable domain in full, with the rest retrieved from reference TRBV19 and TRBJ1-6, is DGGITQSPKYLFRKEGQNVTLSCEQNLNHDAMYWYRQDPGQGLRLIYYSQIVNDFQKGDIAEGYSVSREKKESFPLTVTSAQKNPTAFYLCASSIRDGDSPLHFGNGTRLTVT.

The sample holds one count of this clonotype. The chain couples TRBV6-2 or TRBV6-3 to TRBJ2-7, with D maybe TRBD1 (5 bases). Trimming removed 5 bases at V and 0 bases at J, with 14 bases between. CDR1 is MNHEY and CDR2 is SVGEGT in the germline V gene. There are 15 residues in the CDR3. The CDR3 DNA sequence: TGTGCCAGCAGTCCCCGACAGATTAGCTCCTACGAGCAGTACTTC. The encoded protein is CASSPRQISSYEQYF.

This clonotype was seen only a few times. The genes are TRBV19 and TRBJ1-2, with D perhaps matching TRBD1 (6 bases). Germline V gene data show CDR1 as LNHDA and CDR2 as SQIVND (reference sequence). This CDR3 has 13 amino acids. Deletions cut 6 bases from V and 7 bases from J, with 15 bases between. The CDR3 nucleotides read TGTGCCAGTAGAACAGGGAACACCCTTGGCTACACCTTC. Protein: CASRTGNTLGYTF.